This TCR beta chain derives from a study of T cells in Graves' hyperthyroidism and ophthalmopathy (dated by TCRdb to the late 2010s). Study-wide context: Peripheral blood samples were taken at the time of initial diagnosis, prior to any treatment. The 100 discovery patients were randomly split 7:3 into training and test sets. To identify TCR V-J signatures that set the groups apart, the researchers used a discovery cohort of roughly 100 patients, made up of 40 to 45 with Graves' ophthalmopathy and 55 to 65 with stable Graves' hyperthyroidism. An independent validation cohort of 18 to 20 hyperthyroidism patients and roughly 16 patients who later progressed to ophthalmopathy tested prospective prediction of ophthalmopathy. The paper describes TCR Vbeta CDR3 sequencing of fewer than 150 peripheral blood samples, made up of fewer than 50 ophthalmopathy patients, some 76 hyperthyroidism patients and roughly 17 progressor patients. After blood sampling, hyperthyroidism patients were treated with methimazole at a starting dose of 30 mg daily, and ophthalmopathy patients were treated with high-dose intravenous methylprednisolone. In addition, the study compared T-cell repertoires in thyroid tissue and in blood from over 5 Graves' hyperthyroidism patients. Broader findings and caveats from the paper: In validation, the model predicted progression to ophthalmopathy a median of about 6 months before onset, with approximately 71% sensitivity and roughly 77% specificity. A 13 V-J signature model separated ophthalmopathy from stable hyperthyroidism, with about 88% sensitivity and roughly 84% specificity in cross-validation and 80%/75% in testing. No statistical method was used to fix the sample size in advance, and group allocation was not hidden from the investigators. Most expanded thyroid clonotypes (frequency above 0.001) were also found in blood, which suggests that blood repertoires may mirror thyroid immune responses.

The TCR beta CDR3 regions were amplified from the RNA transcripts. For the first round of RT-PCR on the TCR CDR3, the HTBI primer set was used together with the Qiagen OneStep RT-PCR kit. The libraries were constructed in a second round of multiplex PCR and then size-selected and purified. Sequencing of the libraries was done on an Illumina HiSeq2000 using paired-end 100 bp reads. Processing in the source paper ran as follows. SOAPnuke was used to process the raw data, throwing out any read that contained adapters or uncalled bases, had a mean Phred below 15, or lacked an exact constant-primer or identifier match. High-quality paired reads were merged using COPE v1.2.5, and each unique nucleotide sequence was defined as a clonotype. Clonotypes were aligned to IMGT TRBV, TRBD and TRBJ reference segments using MiTCR v1.1. The analysis included only V-J combinations with a frequency above 0.0001, which together covered 99% to 99.2% of the repertoires. A TCS score was defined as the ratio between F50 (clonal expansion) and ExV (chaos), using BLOSUM62-based TCRdist between CDR3 peptides within each V-J. Welch's t-statistics and random forest reduced fewer than 550 V-J features to 13, which were used in a naive Bayes classifier (R e1071). TCRdb reworked the public reads: Q25 trimming with fastp, MiXCR clone assembly, productive beta chains retained. Rows with one shared CDR3 protein collapse into an entry with the most common genes and DNA. The V and J calls shown here were made by TCRdb, not taken from the authors' results. The sample profile shows 300,000 to 350,000 distinct CDR3 sequences; roughly 14% of them were found once. 20% to 25% of the sample is taken by the ten largest.

As regards this clonotype: This receptor's antigen is unknown. Per-nucleotide qualities are absent, and no much larger clonotype sits a single base away.

Graves' hyperthyroidism was defined as stable when no progression to ophthalmopathy occurred over 18 months of follow-up. Hyperthyroidism patients were aged 18 to 65 years and newly diagnosed, with disease duration of less than 2 months. Any patient with an uncontrolled infection, another autoimmune disease, pregnancy or lactation was excluded. Diagnoses were based on clinical symptoms, serum thyroxine and TRAb, thyroid ultrasound and orbital computed tomography. PBMCs were separated from approximately 9.9 ml of fresh peripheral blood using Ficoll-Paque density gradient centrifugation. Total RNA was extracted with Trizol reagent, and quality was checked on an Agilent 2100 Bioanalyzer. What was sequenced was blood. This clonotype was sampled from a woman under 40 with Graves' hyperthyroidism.

This receptor has the CDR3 CSARDRGTTGNTIYF. The bases read TGCAGTGCTAGAGACAGGGGCACTACTGGAAACACCATATATTTT. Here the chain combines TRBV20-1 and TRBJ1-3; the D region possibly corresponds to TRBD1 (6 bases align). V loses 0 bases of germline sequence and J loses 2 bases, and the interval between the two ends is 11 bases. Reading the germline V gene (reference sequence) gives CDR1 DFQATT and CDR2 SNEGSKA. From cysteine to phenylalanine, the CDR3 is 15 amino acids long. The DNA shown is the 45-base CDR3, in frame from base 1.